A single sample is the source of the 5 T cell receptor beta chains below, sequenced in a study of T cell changes during pregnancy in multiple sclerosis (dated 2019 in TCRdb). The library was built by means of the immunoSEQ multiplex PCR assay. Entries here come from immuneACCESS through TCRdb and include only in-frame sequences with V and J called. Some clones fail to appear in such tables; in the studies checked, an unresolved V gene covers under half of the shortfall, and the cause of the remainder is unknown. This sample lists just over 55,000 clones; approximately 89% were detected once. The leading ten clones occupy 3% to 4% of the sample. The sequences come from peripheral blood, collected after pregnancy. These receptors originate from a female donor in good health, enrolled as a control in a pregnancy study.

The rearrangement links TRBV19 to TRBJ2-1; 7 bases fit TRBD1. The CDR3 has 15 amino acids. Germline V gene data show CDR1 as LNHDA and CDR2 as SQIVND (reference sequence). Germline trimming cut 3 bases from V and 4 bases from J; bases unmatched to any gene: 6. CDR3 DNA: TGTGCCAGTAGTATGGGGACAGTCCCTTACAATGAGCAGTTCTTC. Translated: CASSMGTVPYNEQFF.

The chain combines TRBV5-5 with TRBJ1-2; D is unresolved. This CDR3 comprises 13 residues. Per the germline V gene, CDR1 is SGHKS and CDR2 is YYEKEE (reference sequence). V lost 2 bases, J lost 3 bases, and 8 bases lay in between. CDR3 nucleotides: TGTGCCAGCAGCTTTCCGGGTGACTATGGCTACACCTTC. It encodes CASSFPGDYGYTF.

This sequence joins TRBV6-4 and TRBJ2-2; D not resolved. Germline-derived CDR1 and CDR2 are MRHNA and SNTAGT. Trimming took off 4 bases at V and 3 bases at J, with 6 bases between the two ends. The CDR3 has 13 amino acids. The CDR3 coding sequence is TGTGCCAGCAGTGCATCGGACACCGGGGAGCTGTTTTTT. Its translation is CASSASDTGELFF.

The count of this clone is one. The chain employs TRBV7-9 and TRBJ1-1; 11 bases map to TRBD1. CDR3 length: 15 residues. The V gene's germline CDR1 is SEHNR and CDR2 FQNEAQ (reference sequence). J gave up 4 bases and V 2 bases, and 3 bases lay outside the gene matches. The CDR3 sequence: CASSLKGQGATEAFF. In DNA, the CDR3 is TGTGCCAGCAGCTTAAAAGGACAGGGGGCCACTGAAGCTTTCTTT.

The chain links TRBV28 to TRBJ1-2; 11 nucleotides match TRBD1. The V gene's germline CDR1 is MDHEN and CDR2 SYDVKM. V lost 6 bases and J lost 6; bases outside the gene matches: 9. The CDR3 is made up of 15 amino acids. CDR3 sequence reads: CASSQVGTGGNGYTF. For the CDR3, the DNA is TGTGCCAGCAGCCAAGTCGGGACAGGGGGAAATGGCTACACCTTC.